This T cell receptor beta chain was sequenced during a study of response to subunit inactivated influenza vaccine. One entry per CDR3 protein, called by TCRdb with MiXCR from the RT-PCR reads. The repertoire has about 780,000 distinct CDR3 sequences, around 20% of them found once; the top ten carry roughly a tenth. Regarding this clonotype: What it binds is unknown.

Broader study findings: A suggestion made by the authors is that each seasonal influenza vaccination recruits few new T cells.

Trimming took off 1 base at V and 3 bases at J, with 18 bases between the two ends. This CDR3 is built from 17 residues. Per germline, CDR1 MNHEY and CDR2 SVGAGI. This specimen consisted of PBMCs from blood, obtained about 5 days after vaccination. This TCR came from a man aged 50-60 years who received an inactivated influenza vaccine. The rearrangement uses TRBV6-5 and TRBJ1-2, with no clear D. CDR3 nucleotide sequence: TGTGCCAGCAGTTACTTCGCCCATCCTTCCGGGGACTATGGCTACACCTTC. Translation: CASSYFAHPSGDYGYTF.